The sequence of this T cell receptor beta chain was determined in a study of Graves' ophthalmopathy and Graves' hyperthyroidism. Germline CDR1 reads SGHVS; CDR2 reads FQNEAQ. The junction had 9 bases not matched to a gene; V was cut back by 2 bases and J by 2 bases. The CDR3 covers 16 residues. As the template, RNA transcripts were used to amplify TCR beta CDR3 regions. HTBI-primed RT-PCR formed the first round, and a multiplex PCR formed the second. Each CDR3 protein is one row after TCRdb ran MiXCR on the multiplex PCR reads. The data show some 360,000 distinct CDR3 sequences, roughly 15% seen once. A few counts support this clonotype.

This chain links TRBV7-8 with TRBJ2-7; 7 positions agree with TRBD2. The TCR originated in an adult woman with stable Graves' hyperthyroidism. The sequenced sample was peripheral blood. The CDR3 region is CASSLKFLAETYEQYF. CDR3 DNA sequence: TGTGCCAGCAGCTTAAAATTCCTAGCGGAGACCTACGAGCAGTACTTC.